This T cell receptor (beta chain) was recovered during a study of T-cell reconstitution after alpha-beta-depleted transplantation in children. The library targeted TCRbeta and was prepared with unique molecular identifiers. TCRdb used MiXCR to reprocess the PCR reads, holding one entry per CDR3 protein. Among about 900,000 distinct CDR3 sequences, about 29% were seen once, and the ten largest hold about 28%. The ends lost 5 bases at V and 5 bases at J; junction bases unmatched: 10. This CDR3 comprises 15 residues. The germline gives CDR1 SGHTA, CDR2 FQGNSA. Study results and limitations: At one year after transplant, newly produced T cells mostly accounted for T-cell counts and diversity. Reportedly, only several hundred clones from non-depleted graft cells drove alpha-beta T-cell counts at about two months.

This clonotype has only a few counts. As yet, its antigen is unknown. This sequence was found in a boy under two years old who had a stem cell transplant for SCID, so the T cells may come from the graft donor. Material: PBMCs, mostly from graft donor cells, obtained 360 days after TCRalphabeta/CD19-depleted stem cell transplant. This rearrangement joins TRBV7-2 to TRBJ2-7, with TRBD1 matching over 9 bases. The CDR3 here is CASSQPGQGLNEQYF. CDR3 nucleotide sequence: TGTGCCAGCAGCCAACCGGGACAGGGATTAAACGAGCAGTACTTC. Full variable domain (missing parts from reference TRBV7-2 and TRBJ2-7): GAGVSQSPSNKVTEKGKDVELRCDPISGHTALYWYRQSLGQGLEFLIYFQGNSAPDKSGLPSDRFSAERTGGSVSTLTIQRTQQEDSAVYLCASSQPGQGLNEQYFGPGTRLTVT.